This entry concerns a single T cell receptor (beta chain). Participants were aged 18 to 89 years from roughly 25 US areas. For recovered donors of Cohort 3, there were two negative PCRs, clearance, or symptom resolution. This sample was included in a study of blood T cell repertoires in COVID-19. Looking at the study overall: From T cells, B-cell-depleted T cells, or PBMCs came the material, which was cDNA or gDNA.

This CDR3 is 11 amino acids long. The germline V and J ends were trimmed by 3 bases and 13 bases, with 10 bases remaining between them. Sequencing used immunoSEQ multiplex PCR; TCRdb keeps in-frame clones, though not all of them. The sample shows 300,000 to 450,000 clones, roughly 86% of them seen only once. The clonotype was recovered from a man younger than 40 who had recovered from COVID-19. Sequenced material: PBMCs or T cells enriched from blood (not recorded which). This chain joins TRBV12-3 or TRBV12-4 and TRBJ1-5, with D possibly matching TRBD1 (5 bases). CDR3 residues: CASSFTGEQHF. CDR3 nucleotide sequence: TGTGCCAGCAGTTTCACGGGGGAGCAGCATTTT.